The 32 T cell receptor beta chains presented below share a single source sample, sequenced in a study of blood T cell repertoires in COVID-19. Some clones are missing from TCRdb's copy, which holds only in-frame ones; the method was immunoSEQ multiplex PCR. The sample records 100,000 or so clones, around 93% being singletons. The specimen sequenced was peripheral blood. The receptors were gathered from a human donor with active COVID-19. The donor label of this sample is uncertain.

The chain uses TRBV7-3 and TRBJ2-2, with D hard to call. The CDR3 is 14 residues long. CDR1 is SGHTA, CDR2 FQGTGA, per germline. V was pared by 5 bases and J by 5 bases, with 12 bases between. CDR3 sequence (DNA): TGTGCCAGCAGCCCCCAAACAGAAACCGGGGAGCTGTTTTTT. It translates to CASSPQTETGELFF.

This clone was seen a few times. This chain joins TRBV11-3 and TRBJ1-5; TRBD1 might be the D (6 bases). The CDR3 spans 13 residues. The ends were cut back, 7 bases at V and 5 bases at J, with 12 bases in the middle. Germline loops: CDR1 SGHNT, CDR2 YENEEA. The DNA of the CDR3 is TGTGCCAGCACCAAAGGGGGGGATCAGCCCCAGCATTTT. Its translation is CASTKGGDQPQHF. The full variable domain, with the rest looked up from reference TRBV11-3 and TRBJ1-5, is EAGVVQSPRYKIIEKKQPVAFWCNPISGHNTLYWYLQNLGQGPELLIRYENEEAVDDSQLPKDRFSAERLKGVDSTLKIQPAELGDSAVYLCASTKGGDQPQHFGDGTRLSIL.

This chain links TRBV28 with TRBJ1-4; TRBD1 aligns across 11 bases. V dropped 7 bases and J dropped 12; count of bases not matched to a gene: 7. There are 13 residues in the CDR3. Germline loops: CDR1 MDHEN, CDR2 SYDVKM. For the CDR3, the DNA is TGTGCCAGCACCCGGACAGGGGGCAGACAACTGTTTTTT. Its protein product is CASTRTGGRQLFF.

V is TRBV18 and J is TRBJ1-4; 9 bases are a match to TRBD1. Germline lookup yields CDR1 KGHSH and CDR2 LQKENI. This CDR3 has 16 amino acids. V shed 0 bases and J 5 bases; nucleotides not matched to a gene: 4. The CDR3 is CASSPPRGQGNEKLFF. CDR3 DNA sequence: TGTGCCAGCTCACCACCGAGGGGACAGGGAAATGAAAAACTGTTTTTT.

This clone came up once. J is TRBJ2-5 and V is TRBV5-1; possibly TRBD1 for D (6 bases). Germline CDR1 is SGHRS and CDR2 is YFSETQ. Trimming removed 3 bases at V and 5 bases at J, with 11 bases between. There are 13 residues in the CDR3. Written as DNA, the CDR3 is TGCGCCAGCAGCTCCAGGGGACGGGAGACCCAGTACTTC. Translation: CASSSRGRETQYF.

This chain uses TRBV5-6 with TRBJ1-2; 10 positions agree with TRBD1. This CDR3 region has 14 residues. V shed 6 bases and J 4 bases; nucleotides not matched to a gene: 6. Per the germline V gene, CDR1 is SGHDT and CDR2 is YYEEEE. The CDR3 spells CASIVGTGVYGYTF. The CDR3 DNA sequence: TGTGCCAGCATTGTGGGGACAGGGGTCTATGGCTACACCTTC.

The V gene is TRBV6-6, the J gene TRBJ1-1, with TRBD1 identical over 10 bases. The V gene's germline CDR1 is MNHNY and CDR2 SVGAGI (reference sequence). The CDR3 runs 16 residues. Trimming removed 7 bases from V and 4 bases from J; junction bases left unmatched: 12. The CDR3 loop reads CASKDRGLGRVTEAFF. As DNA, the CDR3 is TGTGCCAGCAAAGACAGGGGGCTTGGTCGGGTCACTGAAGCTTTCTTT.

V usage is TRBV5-4 and J usage is TRBJ1-5; tentatively, D is TRBD1 (5 bases). CDR3 length equals 13 residues. Per germline, CDR1 SGHNT and CDR2 YYREEE (reference sequence). V was shortened by 4 bases and J by 11 bases, with 16 bases between the two germline ends. The DNA of the CDR3 is TGTGCCAGCAGCCCCGGCCTAGGGGTGACCCAGCATTTT. Translating it yields CASSPGLGVTQHF.

This clone was recorded once. V and J are TRBV25-1 and TRBJ1-4, with no clear D. Between the trimmed V and J ends, which lost 1 base and 3 bases, there was a span of 9 bases. CDR3 length: 15 residues. Germline CDR1 and CDR2: MGHDK and SYGVNS. The CDR3 loop is CASSESRMANEKLFF. The CDR3 region has the DNA TGTGCCAGCAGTGAATCTAGGATGGCTAATGAAAAACTGTTTTTT. Drawing the rest from reference TRBV25-1 and TRBJ1-4, the complete variable domain is EADIYQTPRYLVIGTGKKITLECSQTMGHDKMYWYQQDPGMELHLIHYSYGVNSTEKGDLSSESTVSRIRTEHFPLTLESARPSHTSQYLCASSESRMANEKLFFGSGTQLSVL.

This chain joins TRBV7-7 and TRBJ2-5, with D possibly matching TRBD1 (6 bases). Germline values: CDR1 SSHAT, CDR2 FNYEAQ (reference sequence). V lost 1 base and J 5 bases, leaving 17 bases between the germline ends. The CDR3 spans 16 residues. The CDR3 nucleotides read TGTGCCAGCAGCTTAGGGGGTCCAGGGGAAGGGGAGACCCAGTACTTC. Its protein product is CASSLGGPGEGETQYF.

This clone was found once. The chain has TRBV2 and TRBJ2-2; 9 nucleotides align to TRBD1. After removal of 5 bases from V and 2 bases from J, the junction contained 6 bases not matched to a gene. CDR1 is SNHLY, CDR2 FYNNEI, per germline. The CDR3 contains 16 residues. CDR3 sequence (DNA): TGTGCCAGCAGTTTACAGGGGGCCACAAACACCGGGGAGCTGTTTTTT. This translates into CASSLQGATNTGELFF.

The chain uses TRBV3-1 (or the pseudogene TRBV3-2) and TRBJ1-3; D is unresolved. V was trimmed by 0 bases and J by 4 bases, leaving 13 bases between them. The CDR3 runs 16 residues. Germline V gene lookup returns CDR1 LGHDT and CDR2 YNNKEL (reference sequence). The chain's CDR3 is CASSQDYGSPGNTIYF. The CDR3 coding sequence is TGTGCCAGCAGCCAAGATTATGGTAGTCCGGGAAACACCATATATTTT.

V usage is TRBV7-3 and J usage is TRBJ1-3, with D tentatively TRBD1 (5 bases). This CDR3 has 16 residues. Germline V lookup: CDR1 SGHTA, CDR2 FQGTGA. V lost 4 bases to trimming and J lost 0 bases, with 13 bases between them. The CDR3 DNA is TGTGCCAGCAGCTGGCCAGGGTCGGGCTCTGGAAACACCATATATTTT. Encoded protein: CASSWPGSGSGNTIYF.

The chain combines TRBV27 with TRBJ2-5; D may be TRBD2 (6 bases). Germline CDR1 and CDR2: MNHEY and SMNVEV (reference sequence). This CDR3 has 15 amino acids. Trimming stripped 5 bases from V and 5 bases from J, with 18 bases between. This CDR3 is CASSPGLEGRETQYF. For the CDR3, the DNA is TGTGCCAGCAGTCCCGGATTGGAGGGTCGGGAGACCCAGTACTTC.

This clone was counted only a few times. The genes are TRBV7-8 and TRBJ1-3; D possibly corresponds to TRBD1 (5 bases). Trimming removed 3 bases at V and 4 bases at J, with 7 bases between. CDR1 is SGHVS and CDR2 is FQNEAQ in the germline V gene. The CDR3 totals 13 residues. The CDR3 spells CASSFSGGNTIYF. CDR3 nucleotides: TGTGCCAGCAGCTTCTCAGGGGGAAACACCATATATTTT.

The chain couples TRBV5-1 to TRBJ2-1, with D unclear. The CDR3 totals 15 residues. V lost 6 bases to trimming and J lost 3 bases, with 16 bases between them. Looked up from germline, CDR1 is SGHRS and CDR2 is YFSETQ. For the CDR3, the DNA is TGCGCCAGCAAAATCTCACATTCGAACTACAATGAGCAGTTCTTC. Translated, it gives CASKISHSNYNEQFF.

The V and J genes are TRBV19 and TRBJ2-1, with 9 bases matching TRBD2. Germline trimming cut 9 bases from V and 4 bases from J; bases unmatched to any gene: 7. The CDR3 loop spans 14 amino acids. Per the germline V gene, CDR1 is LNHDA and CDR2 is SQIVND (reference sequence). The CDR3, as DNA: TGTGCCAGCAATTTAGCGGGGGATTACAATGAGCAGTTCTTC. Translating gives CASNLAGDYNEQFF.

V usage is TRBV27 and J usage is TRBJ1-1; tentative D call: TRBD1 (6 bases). Trimming pared 6 bases from V and 3 bases from J, leaving 17 bases between. The CDR3 extends over 15 amino acids. The V gene's germline CDR1 is MNHEY and CDR2 SMNVEV (reference sequence). CDR3 loop: CASRPGDRRHTEAFF. The CDR3 coding sequence is TGTGCCAGCAGGCCAGGCGACAGGCGGCACACTGAAGCTTTCTTT.

V is TRBV6-5 and J is TRBJ2-3; 8 bases are shared with TRBD2. Germline-derived CDR1 and CDR2 are MNHEY and SVGAGI. The CDR3 runs to 15 residues. V was clipped by 6 bases and J by 5 bases; unmatched bases: 10. CDR3 loop: CASSSSSGGRDTQYF. CDR3 DNA sequence: TGTGCCAGCAGCTCATCCTCGGGGGGGCGAGATACGCAGTATTTT.

This clone has a single count. The V and J genes are TRBV7-2 and TRBJ1-5, with a tentative D call TRBD1 (6 bases). V was trimmed by 5 bases and J by 6 bases, leaving 17 bases between them. The length of the CDR3 is 15 residues. Per the germline V gene, CDR1 is SGHTA and CDR2 is FQGNSA. In nucleotides, the CDR3 is TGTGCCAGCAGCCCCTTGGGGGGGGCTTCTCAGCCCCAGCATTTT. It yields the protein CASSPLGGASQPQHF.

The V and J genes are TRBV11-3 and TRBJ2-3; 13 bases agree with TRBD2. V lost 2 bases to trimming and J lost 6 bases; unmatched junction nucleotides: 5. CDR3 size: 16 residues. CDR1 is SGHNT, CDR2 YENEEA, per germline. Here the CDR3 DNA reads TGTGCCAGCAGCTTATTGACTAGCGGGGGGTCGGATACGCAGTATTTT. Translating gives CASSLLTSGGSDTQYF.

The CDR3 spells CASSDSQWTGEGELFF. CDR3 sequence (DNA): TGTGCCAGCAGTGACAGTCAGTGGACAGGGGAAGGGGAGCTGTTTTTT. V usage is TRBV6-1 and J usage is TRBJ2-2, with 9 bases fitting TRBD1. CDR3 length: 16 residues. Looked up from germline, CDR1 is MNHNS and CDR2 is SASEGT. V was pared by 3 bases and J by 8 bases, with 10 bases of the junction left unmatched.

The rearrangement uses TRBV12-3 or TRBV12-4 and TRBJ1-2; tentative D call: TRBD1 (5 bases). The CDR3 has 13 amino acids. Deletions cut 5 bases from V and 10 bases from J, with 17 bases between. The CDR3, as DNA: TGTGCCAGCAGTCGTCAACAGGTCTCATTCTACACCTTC. Amino acid sequence: CASSRQQVSFYTF.

The CDR3 protein is CASSRGDAEAFF. The CDR3 DNA sequence: TGTGCCAGCAGTAGGGGTGACGCTGAAGCTTTCTTT. The chain is built from TRBV6-2 or TRBV6-3 and TRBJ1-1, with D maybe TRBD1 (5 bases). Germline-derived CDR1 and CDR2 are MNHEY and SVGEGT. Trimming took 5 bases from V and 6 from J, leaving 10 bases between them. This CDR3 is 12 amino acids long.

J is TRBJ2-3 and V is TRBV2; D may be TRBD2 (6 bases). The length of the CDR3 is 15 residues. CDR1 SNHLY and CDR2 FYNNEI come from the germline V gene. Between the trimmed V and J ends, which lost 5 bases and 2 bases, there was a span of 14 bases. The chain's CDR3 is CASSKTSGFTDTQYF. The DNA for the CDR3 is TGTGCCAGCAGTAAGACTAGTGGATTCACAGATACGCAGTATTTT. Looking up the rest from reference TRBV2 and TRBJ2-3 gives the full variable domain: EPEVTQTPSHQVTQMGQEVILRCVPISNHLYFYWYRQILGQKVEFLVSFYNNEISEKSEIFDDQFSVERPDGSNFTLKIRSTKLEDSAMYFCASSKTSGFTDTQYFGPGTRLTVL.

The chain has TRBV5-1 and TRBJ2-5; 11 bases match TRBD2. Germline V lookup: CDR1 SGHRS, CDR2 YFSETQ. This CDR3 contains 15 residues. Unmatched junction bases numbered 5, after V lost 2 bases and J lost 5 bases. CDR3 loop: CASSFSGGAYETQYF. CDR3 in DNA: TGCGCCAGCAGCTTTAGCGGGGGGGCCTATGAGACCCAGTACTTC.

The chain carries TRBV5-1 and TRBJ2-1; D is ambiguous. The ends were cut back, 0 bases at V and 5 bases at J, with 6 bases in the middle. CDR1 and CDR2 from the germline V gene are SGHRS and YFSETQ. The CDR3 runs to 13 residues. CDR3 DNA: TGCGCCAGCAGCTTGGACAGTGACAATGAGCAGTTCTTC. This sequence encodes CASSLDSDNEQFF.

The chain carries TRBV9 and TRBJ2-7, with 7 bases fitting TRBD2. Germline assignment: CDR1 SGDLS and CDR2 YYNGEE. This CDR3 contains 15 residues. With V trimmed by 4 bases and J by 0 bases, 7 bases remained unmatched. The CDR3 sequence is CASSFGGEPSYEQYF. The CDR3, as DNA: TGTGCCAGCAGCTTTGGGGGGGAGCCCTCCTACGAGCAGTACTTC.

The chain links TRBV6-5 to TRBJ1-1; D remains unclear. Looked up from germline, CDR1 is MNHEY and CDR2 is SVGAGI. CDR3 length: 12 amino acids. V was cut by 7 bases and J by 2 bases, with 8 bases left in between. This chain's CDR3 is CASTDGNTEAFF. The CDR3 DNA reads as TGTGCCAGCACCGATGGCAACACTGAAGCTTTCTTT.

CDR3 sequence reads: CASSPRDREAFF. CDR3 DNA: TGTGCCAGCAGCCCCAGGGACAGAGAAGCTTTCTTT. The rearrangement joins TRBV4-2 to TRBJ1-1; TRBD1 aligns across 7 bases. The CDR3 length is 12 residues. V shed 4 bases and J 8 bases; nucleotides not matched to a gene: 4. In germline, CDR1 is LGHNA, CDR2 YNFKEQ.

The chain combines TRBV6-4 with TRBJ2-3, with 8 bases lining up with TRBD2. The junction had 13 bases not matched to a gene; V was cut back by 3 bases and J by 2 bases. Germline loops: CDR1 MRHNA, CDR2 SNTAGT. This CDR3 comprises 18 residues. CDR3 sequence: CASSEGVAGPSTTDTQYF. As DNA, the CDR3 is TGTGCCAGCAGTGAGGGAGTAGCGGGGCCTTCCACCACAGATACGCAGTATTTT.

The rearrangement uses TRBV4-3 and TRBJ2-2; TRBD1 matches at 8 bases. The germline V gene has CDR1 LGHNA and CDR2 YSLEER. The CDR3 is 16 residues long. J gave up 7 bases and V 0 bases, and 7 bases lay outside the gene matches. For the CDR3, the DNA is TGCGCCAGCAGCCAAGAAAGGACAGGGTACGTCGGGGAGCTGTTTTTT. This codes for CASSQERTGYVGELFF.